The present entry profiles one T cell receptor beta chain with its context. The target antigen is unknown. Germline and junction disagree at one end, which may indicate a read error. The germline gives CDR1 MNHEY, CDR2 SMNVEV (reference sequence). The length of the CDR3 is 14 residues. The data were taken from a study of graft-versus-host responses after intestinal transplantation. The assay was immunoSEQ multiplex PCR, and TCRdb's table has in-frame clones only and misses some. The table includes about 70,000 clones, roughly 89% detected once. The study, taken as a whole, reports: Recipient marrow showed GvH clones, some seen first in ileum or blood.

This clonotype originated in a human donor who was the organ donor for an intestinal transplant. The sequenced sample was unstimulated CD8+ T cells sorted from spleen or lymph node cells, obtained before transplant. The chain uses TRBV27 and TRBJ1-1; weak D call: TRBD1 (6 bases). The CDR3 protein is CASTLGGRATESFF. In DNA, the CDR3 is TGTGCCAGCACCCTAGGGGGTAGGGCCACTGAATCTTTCTTT.